A selection of T cell receptor beta chains follows, all from one sample in a study of cytomegalovirus exposure and HLA in healthy donors. Sequencing was performed with immunoSEQ multiplex PCR; in TCRdb, only in-frame clones are kept and a portion is missing. Among around 93,000 clones listed, 85% were seen once. Sequencing used PBMCs. The source is a man younger than 30 in good health and CMV-seropositive. Both conserved end residues are part of each CDR3. The order of the fields is V gene, D gene, clone size, J gene, CDR3 DNA, CDR3 protein. A D gene is named only where the DNA matches it firmly. Some rows have no size entry. The others give once, few or many, or a class for an expanded clone.

TRBV7-2	TRBD2	-	TRBJ2-3	TGTGCCAGCAGCTTAGTAGGCGGGGGGACAGATACGCAGTATTTT	CASSLVGGGTDTQYF
TRBV28	-	-	TRBJ2-1	TGTGCCAACTCCGTCCCCGGAGGGAATGAGCAGTTCTTC	CANSVPGGNEQFF
TRBV2	-	-	TRBJ1-5	TGTGCCAGCAGTGAGGAGGCGGGGGACCAGCCCCAGCATTTT	CASSEEAGDQPQHF
TRBV19	-	few	TRBJ2-7	TGTGCCAGTAGTGTCCCGGGACATACTTACGAGCAGTACTTC	CASSVPGHTYEQYF
TRBV11-2	-	-	TRBJ1-2	TGTAAAGGGGCCTTCTATGGCTACACCTTC	CKGAFYGYTF
TRBV7-9	TRBD1	few	TRBJ1-2	TGTGCCAGCAGCTCCGACAGGGAAGCGAGTGGCTACACCTTC	CASSSDREASGYTF
TRBV6-5	-	-	TRBJ1-2	TGTGCCAGCAGAGGACAGAGAAACTATGGCTACACCTTC	CASRGQRNYGYTF
TRBV10-3	-	-	TRBJ2-7	TGTGCCATCAGTGACTCGACAGTTCTTTCCTACGAGCAGTACTTC	CAISDSTVLSYEQYF
TRBV7-9	TRBD1	-	TRBJ1-1	TGTGCCAGCAGACAAGGACAGGGGATGAACACTGAAGCTTTCTTT	CASRQGQGMNTEAFF
TRBV15	-	-	TRBJ2-4	TGTGCCACCTCGTCGTGGGGAGTCAACATTCAGTACTTC	CATSSWGVNIQYF
TRBV6-4	-	-	TRBJ2-3	TGTGCCAGCAGTGCTGGGGGGGCGGACACAGATACGCAGTATTTT	CASSAGGADTDTQYF
TRBV7-2	-	-	TRBJ2-1	TGTGCCAGCAGCCTGACCGGGACATTTACGAGCTCCTACAATGAGCAGTTCTTC	CASSLTGTFTSSYNEQFF
TRBV18	TRBD2	-	TRBJ2-1	TGTGCCAGCTCACCCACAGGGCGGGAGGGATACAATGAGCAGTTCTTC	CASSPTGREGYNEQFF
TRBV19	TRBD2	-	TRBJ2-1	TGTGCCAGCTCCGGGGCCCAAACTAGCGGGAGGGATTATGAGCAGTTCTTC	CASSGAQTSGRDYEQFF
TRBV30	TRBD1	few	TRBJ1-2	TGTGCCTGCCAGGACAGGGGTGGCTACACCTTC	CACQDRGGYTF
TRBV18	-	-	TRBJ1-1	TGTGCCAGCTCACCCATAAGCGGGGGCAACACTGAAGCTTTCTTT	CASSPISGGNTEAFF
TRBV30	TRBD2	-	TRBJ2-5	TGTGCCTGGGATCTACTAGCGGGGGGGTTGGAGACCCAGTACTTC	CAWDLLAGGLETQYF
TRBV5-8	-	once	TRBJ1-2	TGTGCCAGCAGCACTCAGACAGTTACTGGCTACACCTTC	CASSTQTVTGYTF
TRBV5-4	TRBD2	-	TRBJ2-1	TGTGCCAGCAGCTTGGGACTAGCGGGAGGGGGAAGCTCCTACAATGAGCAGTTCTTC	CASSLGLAGGGSSYNEQFF
TRBV11-2	-	-	TRBJ1-1	TGTGCCAGCAGCCCCGAGGTCAGCGTAGAAGCTTTCTTT	CASSPEVSVEAFF
TRBV30	-	-	TRBJ1-5	TGTGCCTGGAGTACGGGAGGGTGGGATCAGCCCCAGCATTTT	CAWSTGGWDQPQHF
TRBV2	-	few	TRBJ1-2	TGTGCCAGCAGTGTCCGTAGAGACTCCCAAATGAGCTACACCTTC	CASSVRRDSQMSYTF
TRBV4-2	TRBD1	-	TRBJ1-2	TGTGCCAGCAGCCCCGGCGTGACAGGGAGTTATGGCTACACCTTC	CASSPGVTGSYGYTF
TRBV28	-	-	TRBJ2-2	TGTGCCAGCACCGTAACATTGAACACCGGGGAGCTGTTTTTT	CASTVTLNTGELFF
TRBV9	-	-	TRBJ2-5	TGTGCCAGCAGCGTTTGGGACACCGTCCAAGAGACCCAGTACTTC	CASSVWDTVQETQYF
TRBV5-6	-	-	TRBJ1-2	TGTGCCAGCAGCTTGGGGTCTGGGAGGAATGGCTACACCTTC	CASSLGSGRNGYTF
TRBV18	-	-	TRBJ2-5	TGTGCCAGCTCACCACGGCGGGATGGGCGGGAGACCCAGTACTTC	CASSPRRDGRETQYF
TRBV6-1	TRBD1	-	TRBJ2-7	TGTGCCAGCAGTGAAAGAGGGGGCTTCGACGAGCAGTACTTC	CASSERGGFDEQYF
TRBV5-4	TRBD2	-	TRBJ2-3	TGTGCCAGCAGCTTGGGAGCGGGAACAGATACGCAGTATTTT	CASSLGAGTDTQYF
TRBV2	-	-	TRBJ1-2	TGTGCCAGCATTCCTTTCGCAACAGGTCGAGATGGCTACACCTTC	CASIPFATGRDGYTF
TRBV7-2	-	-	TRBJ1-2	TGTGCCAGCAGCCTAAACGGGGGTGGCTACACCTTC	CASSLNGGGYTF
TRBV6-1	TRBD1	-	TRBJ1-5	TGTGCCAGCAGTGAAGGACAGGGGATGACCCAGCATTTT	CASSEGQGMTQHF
TRBV12-5	TRBD1	few	TRBJ1-3	TGTGCTAGTGGTTTGAGCGGGGACAGGCTGTCTGGAAACACCATATATTTT	CASGLSGDRLSGNTIYF
TRBV29-1	TRBD1	-	TRBJ2-3	TGCAGCGTTGCCCGGCAGGGGGCTGTAACAGATACGCAGTATTTT	CSVARQGAVTDTQYF
TRBV15	TRBD1	many	TRBJ1-4	TGTGCCACCAGCAGGGATTCCGGGACAGGGAGCGAAAAACTGTTTTTT	CATSRDSGTGSEKLFF
TRBV30	-	once	TRBJ1-1	TGTGCCTGGAGTTTCCCACGGGGGGCGCGCACTGAAGCTTTCTTT	CAWSFPRGARTEAFF
TRBV6-1	-	-	TRBJ2-7	TGTGCCAGCAGGAAGACAGTACTGAGCTCCTACGAGCAGTACTTC	CASRKTVLSSYEQYF
TRBV27	TRBD2	few	TRBJ2-5	TGTGCCAGCAGGCCGACTAGCAGCCAAGAGACCCAGTACTTC	CASRPTSSQETQYF
TRBV27	-	-	TRBJ1-2	TGTGCCAGCCTGTCCTTAAGCGGACAGACCGGCTACACCTTC	CASLSLSGQTGYTF
TRBV7-2	-	-	TRBJ1-3	TGTGCCAGCAGCTTAGAGTTAAACAGGGCAACTGGAAACACCATATATTTT	CASSLELNRATGNTIYF
TRBV28	TRBD1	-	TRBJ1-1	TGTGCCAGCAGTGAGGTGAGCGGGACAGGGTTCAACACTGAAGCTTTCTTT	CASSEVSGTGFNTEAFF
TRBV5-1	TRBD2	-	TRBJ2-7	TGCGCCAGCAGCTCCAGCGGGGGAGGATACGAGCAGTACTTC	CASSSSGGGYEQYF
TRBV21-1	-	-	TRBJ2-1	TGTGCCAGCAGCAACGACAGGGGACCGAACAATGAGCAGTTCTTC	CASSNDRGPNNEQFF
TRBV9	TRBD2	few	TRBJ2-1	TGTGCCAGCAGCGTAGGTCTAGCGGTATACAATGAGCAGTTCTTC	CASSVGLAVYNEQFF
TRBV9	TRBD2	-	TRBJ2-1	TGTGCCAGCAGCCCCTATTCCGGGACTAGCGGGAGCGATGAGCAGTTCTTC	CASSPYSGTSGSDEQFF
TRBV7-9	TRBD1	once	TRBJ1-1	TGTGCCAGCAGCCCGGCCGGGACAGAGAACACTGAAGCTTTCTTT	CASSPAGTENTEAFF
TRBV2	-	-	TRBJ2-7	TGTGCCAGCAGTGACGTCAGCGTGGGCTCCTACGAGCAGTACTTC	CASSDVSVGSYEQYF
TRBV27	-	-	TRBJ1-2	TGTGCCAGCAAACAGGTGAAACATGGCTACACCTTC	CASKQVKHGYTF
TRBV27	TRBD2	-	TRBJ2-5	TGTGCCAGCAGTTTATCACTAGCGGGAGCCGGAGAGACCCAGTACTTC	CASSLSLAGAGETQYF
TRBV5-1	-	-	TRBJ2-3	TGCGCCAGCAGCCGAGGGAGCATCGGAGAGGTGGATACGCAGTATTTT	CASSRGSIGEVDTQYF
TRBV5-6	-	-	TRBJ1-3	TGTGCCAGCAGCTTTGACAGAAGCTCTGGAAACACCATATATTTT	CASSFDRSSGNTIYF
TRBV7-9	TRBD2	-	TRBJ2-7	TGTGCCAGCAGCTACGGACTAGCGGGATCGTACGAGCAGTACTTC	CASSYGLAGSYEQYF
TRBV6-5	-	-	TRBJ1-5	TGTGCCAGCAGAGGGAGTCTGGGGAATCAGCCCCAGCATTTT	CASRGSLGNQPQHF
TRBV5-1	-	-	TRBJ1-1	TGCGCCAGCAGCTTCGAGGGTTTCGGGAGCACTGAAGCTTTCTTT	CASSFEGFGSTEAFF
TRBV6-4	-	-	TRBJ2-2	TGTGCCAGCACCCCCGGCGGGCACACCGGGGAGCTGTTTTTT	CASTPGGHTGELFF